Following are 18 T cell receptor beta chains from one sample sequenced in a study of T cells in Graves' hyperthyroidism and ophthalmopathy. RNA transcripts yielded amplified TCR beta CDR3 regions. During a first-round RT-PCR of the TCR CDR3, the HTBI primer set was used. TCRdb ran MiXCR on the multiplex PCR reads and lists one entry per CDR3 protein. The data contain about 560,000 distinct CDR3 sequences, 16% of them singletons. Sequencing was done on a sample of blood. These receptors all stem from a woman aged 18 to 35 with Graves' hyperthyroidism.

This clonotype was observed at least ten times. The chain links TRBV7-9 to TRBJ2-7, with no clear D. Trimming stripped 5 bases from V and 2 bases from J, with 13 bases between. The CDR3 contains 14 residues. Germline CDR1 SEHNR, CDR2 FQNEAQ (reference sequence). The CDR3 sequence is CASSPGLGTYEQYF. CDR3 DNA: TGTGCCAGCAGCCCAGGTTTGGGTACCTACGAGCAGTACTTC. Together with reference TRBV7-9 and TRBJ2-7, the CDR3 gives the full variable domain: DTGVSQNPRHKITKRGQNVTFRCDPISEHNRLYWYRQTLGQGPEFLTYFQNEAQLEKSRLLSDRFSAERPKGSFSTLEIQRTEQGDSAMYLCASSPGLGTYEQYFGPGTRLTVT.

Ten or more counts support this clonotype. The chain recombines TRBV28 with TRBJ1-5; D ambiguous. There are 17 residues in the CDR3. Deletions cut 7 bases from V and 0 bases from J, with 19 bases between. The germline gives CDR1 MDHEN, CDR2 SYDVKM. The CDR3 coding sequence is TGTGCCAGCATGTCACTTACGGGAGCCCTTAGCAATCAGCCCCAGCATTTT. Its translation is CASMSLTGALSNQPQHF. Variable domain in full (rest from reference TRBV28 and TRBJ1-5): DVKVTQSSRYLVKRTGEKVFLECVQDMDHENMFWYRQDPGLGLRLIYFSYDVKMKEKGDIPEGYSVSREKKERFSLILESASTNQTSMYLCASMSLTGALSNQPQHFGDGTRLSIL.

This clonotype occurred many times. The V gene is TRBV6-1, the J gene TRBJ1-5; 10 bases agree with TRBD1. V lost 5 bases and J lost 7; bases outside the gene matches: 11. The germline CDR1 and CDR2 sequences are MNHNS and SASEGT. This CDR3 spans 16 amino acids. The CDR3 sequence: CASSPRGTGDSQPQHF. CDR3 nucleotide sequence: TGTGCCAGCAGTCCAAGAGGGACAGGGGATAGCCAGCCCCAGCATTTT.

The genes are TRBV5-5 and TRBJ2-7, with D perhaps matching TRBD1 (6 bases). Germline values: CDR1 SGHKS, CDR2 YYEKEE (reference sequence). The CDR3 consists of 16 residues. V dropped 3 bases and J dropped 2 bases, with 18 bases sitting between them. The CDR3 nucleotides are TGTGCCAGCAGCTGGGTTCCGACAGGCCGGCCCTACGAGCAGTACTTC. Amino acid sequence: CASSWVPTGRPYEQYF. Variable domain in full (rest from reference TRBV5-5 and TRBJ2-7): DAGVTQSPTHLIKTRGQQVTLRCSPISGHKSVSWYQQVLGQGPQFIFQYYEKEERGRGNFPDRFSARQFPNYSSELNVNALLLGDSALYLCASSWVPTGRPYEQYFGPGTRLTVT.

This clonotype was recorded a few times. The rearrangement links TRBV20-1 to TRBJ2-7, with TRBD2 matching 7 bases. The length of the CDR3 is 15 residues. From germline, CDR1 is DFQATT and CDR2 SNEGSKA (reference sequence). The V gene end was trimmed by 0 bases and the J gene end by 2 bases; junction bases not matched to a gene: 7. CDR3 amino acids: CSAREGGGRTYEQYF. CDR3 nucleotide sequence: TGCAGTGCTAGAGAGGGGGGAGGGCGAACCTACGAGCAGTACTTC.

V gene TRBV25-1 combines with J gene TRBJ2-1; possible D gene TRBD2, 6 bases. Per germline, CDR1 MGHDK and CDR2 SYGVNS. This CDR3 is built from 16 residues. The V end lost 4 bases, the J end lost 4 bases, and 17 bases lay between the germline ends. CDR3 DNA sequence: TGTGCCAGCAGTGCCTATCGGGGGATCGGGTACAATGAGCAGTTCTTC. It is translated as CASSAYRGIGYNEQFF.

The chain combines TRBV19 with TRBJ2-3, with D possibly called TRBD1 or TRBD2 (5 bases each). The germline V gene encodes CDR1 LNHDA and CDR2 SQIVND (reference sequence). Trimming pared 5 bases from V and 2 bases from J, leaving 17 bases between. This CDR3 spans 16 amino acids. The chain's CDR3 is CASSLLQARVTDTQYF. DNA for the CDR3: TGTGCCAGTAGTCTATTACAGGCGAGGGTCACAGATACGCAGTATTTT. Looking up the rest from reference TRBV19 and TRBJ2-3 gives the full variable domain: DGGITQSPKYLFRKEGQNVTLSCEQNLNHDAMYWYRQDPGQGLRLIYYSQIVNDFQKGDIAEGYSVSREKKESFPLTVTSAQKNPTAFYLCASSLLQARVTDTQYFGPGTRLTVL.

Note on this clonotype: A much larger clone is a single base away; this may be a read error. The rearrangement links TRBV11-2 to TRBJ2-7; D may be TRBD1 or TRBD2 (5 bases each). This CDR3 spans 13 amino acids. Germline loops: CDR1 SGHAT, CDR2 FQNNGV. CDR3 coding DNA: TGTGCCAGCAGCCGCCCCGGGGCCTACGAGCGGTACTTC. Translating it yields CASSRPGAYERYF.

V gene TRBV28 combines with J gene TRBJ1-6; 10 nucleotides line up with TRBD1. Per the germline V gene, CDR1 is MDHEN and CDR2 is SYDVKM. The ends lost 6 bases at V and 10 bases at J; junction bases unmatched: 9. CDR3 length: 15 amino acids. The CDR3 is CASRKIDRGRSPLHF. The CDR3 coding sequence is TGTGCCAGCAGAAAAATCGACAGGGGGCGATCACCCCTCCACTTT.

This clonotype came up many times. V and J are TRBV20-1 and TRBJ1-2; no clear D. V dropped 3 bases and J dropped 2 bases, with 10 bases sitting between them. Germline lookup yields CDR1 DFQATT and CDR2 SNEGSKA (reference sequence). The CDR3 has 13 residues. CDR3 DNA sequence: TGCAGTGCTAGCCCTCTCGGGAACTATGGCTACACCTTC. Its protein is CSASPLGNYGYTF.

In regard to this clonotype: This may come from a read error, since a much larger clone is one base off. The genes are TRBV18 and TRBJ2-5; 10 bases agree with TRBD1. The CDR3 totals 15 residues. The germline gives CDR1 KGHSH, CDR2 LQKENI. The CDR3 spells CASSRTTGGRETQCF. Here the CDR3 DNA reads TGTGCCAGCTCACGGACGACAGGGGGCAGGGAGACCCAGTGCTTC.

This clonotype was found a few times. This sequence joins TRBV20-1 and TRBJ1-2, with TRBD1 matching over 8 bases. V was pared by 6 bases and J by 4 bases, with 10 bases of the junction left unmatched. CDR3 size: 14 residues. CDR1 and CDR2 from the germline V gene are DFQATT and SNEGSKA (reference sequence). CDR3 residues: CSARQGSASYGYTF. CDR3 nucleotide sequence: TGCAGTGCAAGACAGGGGAGCGCGTCCTATGGCTACACCTTC.

V is TRBV6-1 and J is TRBJ1-3; D is undetermined. CDR3 length equals 16 residues. CDR1 and CDR2 (germline): MNHNS, SASEGT. The V end lost 3 bases, the J end lost 0 bases, and 12 bases lay between the germline ends. CDR3: CASSDYSDNSGNTIYF. The DNA of the CDR3 is TGTGCCAGCAGTGACTACTCCGACAACTCTGGAAACACCATATATTTT.

In its sample, this clonotype was seen many times. V gene TRBV5-1 combines with J gene TRBJ2-3; 12 bases match TRBD2. Per germline, CDR1 SGHRS and CDR2 YFSETQ. The CDR3 runs 17 residues. J lost 2 bases, V lost 4 bases, and 8 bases had no gene match. CDR3 in DNA: TGCGCCAGCAGCCCCCTCACTAGCGGGGGGATCACAGATACGCAGTATTTT. This sequence encodes CASSPLTSGGITDTQYF.

This clonotype was picked up a small number of times. The chain links TRBV19 to TRBJ1-5; 8 bases are shared with TRBD1. This CDR3 region has 16 residues. The V segment lost 5 bases and the J segment 2 bases; nucleotides outside the gene matches: 8. Per the germline V gene, CDR1 is LNHDA and CDR2 is SQIVND (reference sequence). CDR3 residues: CASSVDRESGNQPQHF. The CDR3 bases are TGTGCCAGTAGTGTGGACAGGGAATCGGGCAATCAGCCCCAGCATTTT.

The chain links TRBV5-1 to TRBJ2-2; no firm D call. Germline V gene lookup returns CDR1 SGHRS and CDR2 YFSETQ. Trimming took off 4 bases at V and 1 base at J, with 11 bases between the two ends. This CDR3 has 15 residues. The CDR3 sequence: CASSDLEWNTGELFF. The CDR3 DNA is TGCGCCAGCAGCGACCTCGAGTGGAACACCGGGGAGCTGTTTTTT.

In its sample, this clonotype was seen many times. The chain is built from TRBV5-6 and TRBJ2-1, with D uncertain. The germline V gene has CDR1 SGHDT and CDR2 YYEEEE. CDR3 length: 15 amino acids. V was cut by 4 bases and J by 8 bases, with 19 bases left in between. The CDR3 DNA sequence: TGTGCCAGCAGCCCTCCCCCCCGAGGAACGGATGAGCAGTTCTTC. It specifies CASSPPPRGTDEQFF.

This clonotype was observed once. This rearrangement joins TRBV5-1 to TRBJ2-1; no definite D call. Germline V gene data show CDR1 as SGHRS and CDR2 as YFSETQ. This CDR3 has 13 residues. V lost 4 bases and J 8 bases, leaving 13 bases between the germline ends. CDR3: CASSLQGMDEQFF. CDR3 DNA: TGCGCCAGCAGCCTCCAAGGCATGGATGAGCAGTTCTTC.